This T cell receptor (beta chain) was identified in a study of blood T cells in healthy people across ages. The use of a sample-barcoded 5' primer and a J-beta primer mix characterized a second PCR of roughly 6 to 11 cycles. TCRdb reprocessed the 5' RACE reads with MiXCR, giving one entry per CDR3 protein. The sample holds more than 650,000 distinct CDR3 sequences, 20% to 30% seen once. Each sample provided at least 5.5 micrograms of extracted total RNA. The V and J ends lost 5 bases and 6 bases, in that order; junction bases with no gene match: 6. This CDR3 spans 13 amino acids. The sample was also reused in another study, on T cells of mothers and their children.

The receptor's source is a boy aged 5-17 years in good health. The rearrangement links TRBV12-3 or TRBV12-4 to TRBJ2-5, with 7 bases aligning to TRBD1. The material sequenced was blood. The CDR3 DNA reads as TGTGCCAGCAGTGCCGACAGGGACCAGACCCAGTACTTC. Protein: CASSADRDQTQYF.